This TCR beta chain stems from a study of blood T cell repertoires in COVID-19. Across the study: COVID-19 samples, acute and convalescent, were from the United States, Italy and Spain.

Looked up from germline, CDR1 is SGHRS and CDR2 is YFSETQ. The CDR3 length is 16 residues. The V segment lost 4 bases and the J segment 1 base; nucleotides outside the gene matches: 3. Sequencing used immunoSEQ multiplex PCR; TCRdb keeps in-frame clones, though not all of them. The sample consists of a few hundred thousand clones, about 79% of them appearing once. V gene TRBV5-1 combines with J gene TRBJ2-5; 14 nucleotides agree with TRBD2. The receptor comes from a woman aged 40 to 50 who had recovered from COVID-19. The sample taken for sequencing was peripheral blood. The CDR3 DNA sequence: TGCGCCAGCAGCCCCGGGACTAGCGGGGGCCAAGAGACCCAGTACTTC. Translating gives CASSPGTSGGQETQYF.